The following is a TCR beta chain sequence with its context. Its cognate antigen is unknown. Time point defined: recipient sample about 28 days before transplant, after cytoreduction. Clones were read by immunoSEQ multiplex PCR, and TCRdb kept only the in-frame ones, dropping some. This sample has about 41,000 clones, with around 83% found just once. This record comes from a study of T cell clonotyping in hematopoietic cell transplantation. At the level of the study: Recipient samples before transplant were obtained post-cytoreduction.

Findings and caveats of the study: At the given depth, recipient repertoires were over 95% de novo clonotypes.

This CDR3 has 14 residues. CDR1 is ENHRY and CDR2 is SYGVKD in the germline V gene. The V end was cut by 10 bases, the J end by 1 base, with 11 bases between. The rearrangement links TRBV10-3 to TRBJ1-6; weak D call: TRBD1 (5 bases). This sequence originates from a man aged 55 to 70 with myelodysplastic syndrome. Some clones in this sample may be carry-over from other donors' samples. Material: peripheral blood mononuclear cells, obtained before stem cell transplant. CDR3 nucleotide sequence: TGTGCCACAGAAGCAGGGTCCTATAATTCACCCCTCCACTTT. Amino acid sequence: CATEAGSYNSPLHF.